This TCR beta chain is from a study of blood T cell repertoires in COVID-19. About the study: Specimens from acute and convalescent COVID-19 originated in the United States, Italy and Spain. PBMCs, B-cell-depleted T cells, or T cells were the source of the cDNA or gDNA that made up the material.

Original processing notes: By means of reference gene primer amplification, nucleated cell counts were estimated. Some clones are missing from TCRdb's copy, which holds only in-frame ones; the method was immunoSEQ multiplex PCR. V, J and clone size were drawn from that table, and D and trimming were deduced from the DNA. In the table there are under 150,000 clones, roughly 81% of which are singletons. CDR1 and CDR2 (germline): GTSNPN, SVGIG (reference sequence). The CDR3 has 14 residues. The V and J ends lost 3 bases and 9 bases respectively, with 15 bases between them. Material: peripheral blood. This TCR was sampled from a man aged 40-49 years with acute or convalescent COVID-19. The chain uses TRBV30 and TRBJ1-6; no clear D. DNA of the CDR3: TGTGCCTGGAGCTTCAATCCGAACGGTTCACCCCTCCACTTT. Amino acids: CAWSFNPNGSPLHF. Complete variable domain (other parts from reference TRBV30 and TRBJ1-6): SQTIHQWPATLVQPVGSPLSLECTVEGTSNPNLYWYRQAAGRGLQLLFYSVGIGQISSEVPQNLSASRPQDRQFILSSKKLLLSDSGFYLCAWSFNPNGSPLHFGNGTRLTVT.